The following is a T cell receptor (beta chain) sequence with its context. Its antigen is unidentified. The method was immunoSEQ multiplex PCR; TCRdb's version includes in-frame clones alone and lacks a portion of them. Of under 40,000 clones in the sample, around 93% were seen once. This sample was included in a study of T cells in localized non-small cell lung cancer. Regarding the study as a whole: In uninvolved adjacent lung, T cell clonality reached its highest value, exceeding tumor. Tumor samples were not multi-region, leaving intratumor heterogeneity unexcluded. Of the top 100 tumor clones, median roughly 60 were in adjacent lung, 25 to 35 among its top 100.

This clonotype was obtained from a female donor over 55 with stage I lung adenocarcinoma. Sequences were derived from peripheral blood, sampled before any cancer treatment.

The CDR3 here is CASSIGISNQPQHF. DNA for the CDR3: TGTGCCAGTAGTATAGGCATTAGCAATCAGCCCCAGCATTTT. J is TRBJ1-5 and V is TRBV19; D unclear. The V and J ends lost 1 base and 0 bases respectively, with 4 bases between them. This CDR3 has 14 amino acids. Germline V gene data show CDR1 as LNHDA and CDR2 as SQIVND (reference sequence).